Listed below are T cell receptor beta chains from one sample, sequenced in a study of response to subunit inactivated influenza vaccine. TCRdb re-called the RT-PCR reads through MiXCR, storing one row per CDR3 protein. The table shows hundreds of thousands of distinct CDR3 sequences, with approximately 7.6% occurring only once. The specimen comprised PBMCs from blood, sampled about 23 months after vaccination. The receptors shown here come from a man between 50 and 70 years old who received an inactivated influenza vaccine. Each CDR3 is given with its conserved first and last residue. D genes are given only for firm matches. Only some rows state a clone size, as once, few, many or a class for expanded clones.

>TRBV29-1|.|TRBJ2-4|many
TGCAGCGTTGGGATGGATCTACTAGCCAAAAACATTCAGTACTTC
CSVGMDLLAKNIQYF
>TRBV2|.|TRBJ2-2|many
TGTGCCAGCAGTGAAGAGGGGGGCCCTAGCGGGGAGCTGTTTTTT
CASSEEGGPSGELFF
>TRBV5-1|.|TRBJ2-7|.
TGCGCCAGCAGCTTGACGGCCGGGCCGTACGAGCAGTACTTC
CASSLTAGPYEQYF
>TRBV20-1|.|TRBJ2-5|few
TGCAGTGCTAGAAGTAGCGCGAAAGAGACCCAGTACTTC
CSARSSAKETQYF
>TRBV5-6|TRBD1|TRBJ1-1|many
TGTGCCAGCAGCTACCGCGGACAGGGGACTGAAGCTTTCTTT
CASSYRGQGTEAFF
>TRBV27|TRBD1|TRBJ2-7|few
TGTGCCAGCAGTTCAAGGGGGTGGACAGGGATCAACGAGCAGTACTTC
CASSSRGWTGINEQYF
>TRBV20-1|TRBD1|TRBJ1-5|few
TGCAGTGCTGAGGACAGGGGGCGGTATCAGCCCCAGCATTTT
CSAEDRGRYQPQHF
>TRBV7-9|.|TRBJ2-1|.
TGTGCCAGCATGTGGGGGCCATACAATGAGCAGTTCTTC
CASMWGPYNEQFF
>TRBV12-3/TRBV12-4|.|TRBJ2-2|.
TGTGCCAGCAATCGCCCCCCCGGGGAGCTTTTTTTT
CASNRPPGELFF
>TRBV6-2/TRBV6-3|.|TRBJ1-1|few
TGTGCCAGCAGTTCGCTCGGGGGGAACACTGAAGCTTTCTTT
CASSSLGGNTEAFF
>TRBV20-1|.|TRBJ2-7|few
TGCAGTGCTAGAGACTCCCTGGCGGGCTCCTACGAGCAGTACTTC
CSARDSLAGSYEQYF
>TRBV4-3|.|TRBJ2-5|few
TGCGCCAGCAGCCAAGAACCCAACAGGTTTCAAGAGACCCAGTACTTC
CASSQEPNRFQETQYF
>TRBV7-9|.|TRBJ2-3|.
TGTGCCAGCAGCTTGGGCACTATCGGAGGGGATACGCAGTATTTT
CASSLGTIGGDTQYF
>TRBV29-1|.|TRBJ2-7|many
TGCAGCGTTGAAGTATGGGGGAGCAGCTCCTACGAGCAGTACTTC
CSVEVWGSSSYEQYF
>TRBV12-3/TRBV12-4|.|TRBJ2-2|.
TGTGCCAGCAGTATGGGACAACCCGGGGAGCTGTTTTTT
CASSMGQPGELFF
>TRBV12-3/TRBV12-4|TRBD1|TRBJ2-2|few
TGTGCCAGCGAAAAGGCAGGGGGCTTCACCGGGGAGCTGTTTTTT
CASEKAGGFTGELFF